These 5 T cell receptor beta chains came from one sample sequenced in a study of blood T cell repertoires in COVID-19. Clones were read by immunoSEQ multiplex PCR, and TCRdb kept only the in-frame ones, dropping some. Altogether under 350,000 clones are present, 90% being singletons, with the ten largest covering approximately 7.5%. Sequenced input: peripheral blood. These receptors were obtained from a woman between 25 and 40 years old with COVID-19, enrolled during active disease.

The rearrangement uses TRBV7-3 and TRBJ1-1, with TRBD1 matching over 7 bases. This CDR3 is built from 13 residues. Germline V CDR1 and CDR2: SGHTA, FQGTGA. Trimming cost V 6 bases and J 4 bases; bases outside gene matches: 5. The CDR3 DNA reads as TGTGCCAGCAGGGACGACAGGGTCACTGAAGCTTTCTTT. This encodes CASRDDRVTEAFF.

The chain employs TRBV21-1 and TRBJ2-3; the table's D call, TRBD1, was not checked against the DNA. TRBV21-1 is noted as a pseudogene. The CDR3 spans 14 residues. The DNA of the CDR3 is TGTGCCAGCGGTCCGGGACAGGGCCCCGATACGCAGTATTTT. Translating it yields CASGPGQGPDTQYF.

CDR3 coding DNA: TGCGCCAGCAGCCGGCCGGGTAACACCTATGGCTACACCTTC. As protein: CASSRPGNTYGYTF. The chain combines TRBV5-1 with TRBJ1-2, with unresolved D. CDR1 and CDR2 (germline): SGHRS, YFSETQ. This CDR3 has 14 residues. Trimming removed 4 bases from V and 4 bases from J, with 14 bases in between.

This clone was counted a single time. The gene calls are TRBV29-1 and TRBJ2-1; D gene unclear. Trimming pared 3 bases from V and 1 base from J, leaving 7 bases between. The germline V gene has CDR1 SQVTM and CDR2 ANQGSEA. There are 13 residues in the CDR3. The CDR3 sequence: CSVELQSYNEQFF. CDR3 in DNA: TGCAGCGTTGAGTTACAGTCCTACAATGAGCAGTTCTTC.

A few counts support this clone. The CDR3 sequence is CASSQPRSGQPQHF. The CDR3 DNA reads TGCGCCAGCAGCCAACCACGGAGCGGGCAGCCCCAGCATTTT. The chain has TRBV4-1 and TRBJ1-5; D not certain. Trimming removed 2 bases at V and 7 bases at J, with 12 bases between. CDR1 MGHRA and CDR2 YSYEKL come from the germline V gene. CDR3 length equals 14 residues.